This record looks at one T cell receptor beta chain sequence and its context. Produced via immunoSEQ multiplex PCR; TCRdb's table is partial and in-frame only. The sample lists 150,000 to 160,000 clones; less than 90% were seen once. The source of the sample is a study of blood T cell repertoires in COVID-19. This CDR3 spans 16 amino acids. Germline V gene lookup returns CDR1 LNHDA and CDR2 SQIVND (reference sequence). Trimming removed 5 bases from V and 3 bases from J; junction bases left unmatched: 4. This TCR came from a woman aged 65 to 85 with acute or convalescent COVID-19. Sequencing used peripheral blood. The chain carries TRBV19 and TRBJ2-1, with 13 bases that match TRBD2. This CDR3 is CASSPWTSGGYNEQFF. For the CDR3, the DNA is TGTGCCAGTAGTCCTTGGACTAGCGGGGGCTACAATGAGCAGTTCTTC.